One sample yielded the 13 T cell receptor beta chains listed below, sequenced in a study of T cells in Graves' hyperthyroidism and ophthalmopathy. The source material, RNA transcripts, was used to amplify TCR beta CDR3 regions. A set of HTBI primers served as the primers for a first-round RT-PCR of the TCR CDR3. In TCRdb, the multiplex PCR reads were re-called with MiXCR into one record per CDR3 protein. The repertoire includes fewer than 350,000 distinct CDR3 sequences, around a fifth of them detected once, and under 40% sits in the top ten. Input material: blood. The receptors here all came from a man aged 50-59 years with Graves' ophthalmopathy.

The chain carries TRBV14 and TRBJ2-2, with D unresolved. V lost 2 bases and J lost 1, with 2 bases in between. Germline V gene data show CDR1 as SGHDN and CDR2 as FVKESK. The CDR3 loop spans 13 amino acids. DNA for the CDR3: TGTGCCAGCAGCCAATGGAACACCGGGGAGCTGTTTTTT. This sequence encodes CASSQWNTGELFF.

The sample holds many counts of this clonotype. The CDR3, as DNA: TGTGCCAGCAGCTTAGCTGGGGGCTCGGTCGAGCAGTACTTC. It translates to CASSLAGGSVEQYF. The chain links TRBV11-2 to TRBJ2-7; a weak D match, TRBD1 (6 bases). This CDR3 has 14 residues. The germline V and J ends were trimmed by 1 base and 6 bases, with 13 bases remaining between them. CDR1 SGHAT and CDR2 FQNNGV come from the germline V gene.

The chain carries TRBV11-2 and TRBJ2-1; TRBD2 might be the D (5 bases). The V and J ends lost 8 bases and 9 bases respectively, with 20 bases between them. The CDR3 has 14 amino acids. Germline lookup yields CDR1 SGHAT and CDR2 FQNNGV. The CDR3 region has the DNA TGTGCCAGCTCCCTGGGAGAATGGCAGTTTGAGCAGTTCTTC. It is translated as CASSLGEWQFEQFF. Supplemented by reference TRBV11-2 and TRBJ2-1, the full variable domain reads EAGVAQSPRYKIIEKRQSVAFWCNPISGHATLYWYQQILGQGPKLLIQFQNNGVVDDSQLPKDRFSAERLKGVDSTLKIQPAKLEDSAVYLCASSLGEWQFEQFFGPGTRLTVL.

This clonotype has just a few counts. The chain carries TRBV7-8 and TRBJ2-7; 7 nucleotides line up with TRBD1. V trimming: 5 bases; J trimming: 6 bases; junction bases outside the gene matches: 4. The CDR3 runs to 12 residues. Per the germline V gene, CDR1 is SGHVS and CDR2 is FQNEAQ. Here the CDR3 reads CASSRGQLEQYF. CDR3 DNA: TGTGCCAGCAGCAGGGGACAGCTCGAGCAGTACTTC.

The chain uses TRBV10-2 and TRBJ2-3, with 9 bases aligning to TRBD2. V dropped 1 base and J dropped 6; count of bases not matched to a gene: 8. The germline V gene has CDR1 WSHSY and CDR2 SAAADI. The CDR3 has 16 amino acids. The CDR3 DNA reads TGCGCCAGCAGTGAGTGGGCGGGAGGGCCAGGGGATACGCAGTATTTT. Translated: CASSEWAGGPGDTQYF.

This clonotype has more than one count but fewer than ten. V and J are TRBV20-1 and TRBJ2-1; 7 bases map to TRBD1. This CDR3 comprises 14 residues. The J segment lost 4 bases and the V segment lost 0 bases, leaving 3 bases of the junction unmatched. Germline V gives CDR1 DFQATT, CDR2 SNEGSKA (reference sequence). CDR3 protein: CSARDRQGYNEQFF. CDR3 nucleotide sequence: TGCAGTGCTAGAGATAGACAGGGATACAATGAGCAGTTCTTC.

This clonotype was picked up many times. V is TRBV7-9 and J is TRBJ2-1, with 7 bases matching TRBD1. J was trimmed by 4 bases and V by 6 bases; bases with no gene match: 15. The CDR3 covers 17 residues. Germline-derived CDR1 and CDR2 are SEHNR and FQNEAQ (reference sequence). The CDR3 region is CASSPTQGTMRYNEQFF. The DNA of the CDR3 is TGTGCCAGCAGTCCTACACAGGGGACGATGAGGTACAATGAGCAGTTCTTC.

This clonotype was recorded many times. This rearrangement joins TRBV28 to TRBJ1-1, with D tentatively TRBD1 (6 bases). The CDR3 runs 13 residues. Per germline, CDR1 MDHEN and CDR2 SYDVKM. Deletions cut 4 bases from V and 3 bases from J, with 9 bases between. The CDR3 loop reads CASSSTGYTEAFF. CDR3 nucleotides: TGTGCCAGCAGTTCAACAGGGTACACTGAAGCTTTCTTT.

This clonotype occurred a few times. J is TRBJ2-3 and V is TRBV20-1, with D possibly TRBD1 on 5 matching bases. Trimming stripped 3 bases from V and 5 bases from J, with 15 bases between. The CDR3 has 14 residues. Germline CDR1 DFQATT, CDR2 SNEGSKA (reference sequence). The CDR3 coding sequence is TGCAGTGCTAGTGGGGTCTCAAGGGGAGATACGCAGTATTTT. The encoded protein is CSASGVSRGDTQYF.

The rearrangement uses TRBV20-1 and TRBJ2-3; 9 nucleotides agree with TRBD2. The germline V gene encodes CDR1 DFQATT and CDR2 SNEGSKA (reference sequence). Germline trimming cut 6 bases from V and 6 bases from J; bases unmatched to any gene: 10. CDR3 length: 14 amino acids. CDR3 in amino acids: CSAGTSAGGDTQYF. CDR3 sequence (DNA): TGCAGTGCGGGGACTAGTGCGGGGGGGGATACGCAGTATTTT.

This clonotype has ten or more counts. The V gene is TRBV12-3 or TRBV12-4, the J gene TRBJ2-1, with TRBD2 identical over 11 bases. V shed 4 bases and J 8 bases; nucleotides not matched to a gene: 10. The CDR3 is 16 residues long. In DNA, the CDR3 is TGTGCCAGCAGTTCGTATAGCGGGAGGGCTTTTCATGAGCAGTTCTTC. Protein product: CASSSYSGRAFHEQFF.

This chain links TRBV5-1 with TRBJ1-6; TRBD1 matches at 9 bases. There are 19 residues in the CDR3. Per the germline V gene, CDR1 is SGHRS and CDR2 is YFSETQ. With V trimmed by 3 bases and J by 6 bases, 16 bases remained unmatched. The CDR3 region has the DNA TGCGCCAGCAGCTCGGGAGACAGGGGGTTTCGCCTACCTAATTCACCCCTCCACTTT. Translating it yields CASSSGDRGFRLPNSPLHF. Using reference TRBV5-1 and TRBJ1-6 for the parts outside the CDR3, the full variable domain is KAGVTQTPRYLIKTRGQQVTLSCSPISGHRSVSWYQQTPGQGLQFLFEYFSETQRNKGNFPGRFSGRQFSNSRSEMNVSTLELGDSALYLCASSSGDRGFRLPNSPLHFGNGTRLTVT.

There are a few counts of this clonotype. V usage is TRBV20-1 and J usage is TRBJ2-1, with 8 positions matching TRBD2. Germline V gene data show CDR1 as DFQATT and CDR2 as SNEGSKA (reference sequence). The V gene end was trimmed by 6 bases and the J gene end by 9 bases; junction bases not matched to a gene: 16. The CDR3 length is 15 residues. The CDR3 spells CSASIPGTRNGEQFF. In DNA form, the CDR3 reads TGCAGTGCGAGTATACCCGGGACTAGGAACGGTGAGCAGTTCTTC.